The present T cell receptor (beta chain) was sequenced within a study of somatic mutations in cytotoxic T cells in rheumatoid arthritis. Study background: Certain V beta antibody-stained T-cell populations, V beta1+ cells sequenced for TCRB among them, were flow-sorted to nearly 100% purity. Study-level results: The study found no significant difference in CD8+ T-cell clonality between rheumatoid arthritis patients and age-matched healthy controls. For rheumatoid arthritis patients, CD8+ clonality increased with age, whereas it did not in healthy controls.

Points on this clone: Its specificity is not known.

Methods used by the authors: Of patient CD8+ clones exceeding 1%, few matched published virus-specific TCRB sequences. Produced via immunoSEQ multiplex PCR; TCRdb's table is partial and in-frame only. That table furnishes V, J and clone size, whereas the DNA furnished D and trimming. The sample consists of 13,000 or so clones, roughly 82% of them appearing once. The clonotype was recovered from an adult with rheumatoid arthritis. Source material: CD8+ T cells sorted from blood.

CDR3 region: CASSLEVGYNEQFF. CDR3 DNA sequence: TGTGCCAGCAGCTTAGAGGTCGGTTACAATGAGCAGTTCTTC. This chain uses TRBV7-9 with TRBJ2-1; D is undetermined. V was trimmed by 1 base and J by 4 bases, leaving 8 bases between them. Germline V CDR1 and CDR2: SEHNR, FQNEAQ (reference sequence). This CDR3 spans 14 amino acids.